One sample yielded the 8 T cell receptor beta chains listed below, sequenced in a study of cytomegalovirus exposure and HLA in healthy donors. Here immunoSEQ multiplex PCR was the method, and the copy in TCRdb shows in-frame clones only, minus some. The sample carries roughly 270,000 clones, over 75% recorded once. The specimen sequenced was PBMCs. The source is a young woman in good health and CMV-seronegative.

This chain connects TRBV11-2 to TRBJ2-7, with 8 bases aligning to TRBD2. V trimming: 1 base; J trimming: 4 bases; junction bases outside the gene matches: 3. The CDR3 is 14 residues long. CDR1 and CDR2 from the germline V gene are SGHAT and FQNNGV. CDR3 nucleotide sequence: TGTGCCAGCAGCTTAGCTGCTAGCGGGTACGAGCAGTACTTC. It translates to CASSLAASGYEQYF.

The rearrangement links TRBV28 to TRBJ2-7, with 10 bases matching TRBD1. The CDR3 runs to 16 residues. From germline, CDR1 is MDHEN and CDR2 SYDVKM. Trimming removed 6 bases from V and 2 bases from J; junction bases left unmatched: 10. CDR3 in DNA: TGTGCCAGCAGACCCCGGCCGGGACAGGGGCCCTACGAGCAGTACTTC. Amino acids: CASRPRPGQGPYEQYF.

CDR3 sequence: CATSSPPGLAGADTQYF. The CDR3 coding sequence is TGTGCCACCAGCTCCCCCCCCGGACTAGCGGGAGCAGATACGCAGTATTTT. The chain employs TRBV15 and TRBJ2-3; 13 nucleotides match TRBD2. There are 17 residues in the CDR3. V was clipped by 5 bases and J by 4 bases; unmatched bases: 9. The germline V gene encodes CDR1 LNHNV and CDR2 YYDKDF (reference sequence).

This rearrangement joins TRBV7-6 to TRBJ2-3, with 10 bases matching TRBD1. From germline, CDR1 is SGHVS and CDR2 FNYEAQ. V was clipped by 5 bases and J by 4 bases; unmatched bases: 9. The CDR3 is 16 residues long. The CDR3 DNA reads TGTGCCAGCAGCCTACCGGGACAGGGGATCGCAGATACGCAGTATTTT. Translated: CASSLPGQGIADTQYF.

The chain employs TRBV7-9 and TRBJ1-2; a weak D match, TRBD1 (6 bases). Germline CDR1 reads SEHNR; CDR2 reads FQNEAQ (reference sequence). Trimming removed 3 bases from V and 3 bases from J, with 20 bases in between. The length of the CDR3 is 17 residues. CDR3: CASSFWGAQGRDYGYTF. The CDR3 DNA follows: TGTGCCAGCAGCTTTTGGGGCGCGCAGGGGCGCGACTATGGCTACACCTTC.

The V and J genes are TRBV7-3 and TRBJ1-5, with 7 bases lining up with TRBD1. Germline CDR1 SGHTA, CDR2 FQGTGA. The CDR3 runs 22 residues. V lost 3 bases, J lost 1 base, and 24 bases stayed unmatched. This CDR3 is CASSLKSSVRGSSPGSNQPQHF. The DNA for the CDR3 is TGTGCCAGCAGCTTGAAATCGTCGGTCAGGGGGTCAAGCCCAGGGAGCAATCAGCCCCAGCATTTT.

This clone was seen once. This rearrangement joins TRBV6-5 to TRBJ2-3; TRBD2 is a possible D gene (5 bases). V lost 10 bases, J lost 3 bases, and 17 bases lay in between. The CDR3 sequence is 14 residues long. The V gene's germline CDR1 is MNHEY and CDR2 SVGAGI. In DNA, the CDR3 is TGTGCCATCGGTTATGCGGGCGCGACAGATACGCAGTATTTT. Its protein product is CAIGYAGATDTQYF.

This chain's CDR3 is CASEKTGTSGLVDTQYF. Here the CDR3 DNA reads TGCGCCAGCGAGAAGACCGGGACTAGCGGGTTAGTAGATACGCAGTATTTT. The gene calls are TRBV5-1 and TRBJ2-3; 12 bases match TRBD2. In germline, CDR1 is SGHRS, CDR2 YFSETQ. This CDR3 has 17 residues. The ends lost 7 bases at V and 5 bases at J; junction bases unmatched: 14.